Included here is one T cell receptor (beta chain) sequence, with context. What this receptor recognizes is not known. No clone much larger than this one lies a single base away; base qualities are absent. These data originate in a study of blood T cell repertoires in COVID-19 (dated by TCRdb to about 2020). Regarding the research as a whole: Samples from collaborators originated in the United States, Italy and Spain and spanned both the acute and convalescent phases of COVID-19. The prospective study material was composed of cDNA or gDNA derived from T cells, B-cell-depleted T cells, or PBMCs. Deeply sampled blood TCRbeta repertoires from subjects exposed to, actively infected with, or recovered from COVID-19 were included in the dataset. A freely available public database, intended as a resource for researchers studying the immune response to SARS-CoV-2, is where the repertoires were released. The samples were drawn from the first 160 participants of the ongoing ImmuneRACE study and from 1,254 subjects provided by 6 global collaborators. Sample metadata almost always included a de-identified subject ID, COVID-19 status, age in years and sex. Where HLA class I and class II types were available, the types were taken from metadata supplied by the sample provider, not from assay-based typing.

TCRbeta CDR3 regions were amplified from genomic DNA using the immunoSEQ Assay, a bias-controlled multiplex PCR. Concerning the study's data processing: Nucleated cell counts per sample were estimated from amplification of reference gene primers within the assay. Sequence reads were collapsed and filtered to measure the absolute abundance of every unique TCRbeta CDR3 rearrangement. For each sample, productive Simpson clonality was calculated by taking the square root of Simpson's diversity index across productive rearrangements. What TCRdb holds here is the immuneACCESS table cut down to in-frame rearrangements. Part of the clones is not present; checked against another copy, under half of the missing clones reflect an unresolved V gene, and the others are unexplained. That table gives V, J and clone size, and the DNA gave D and trimming. For this sample there are about 250,000 clones; about nine tenths appear just once. Of the sample, more than 5% falls within the top ten clones.

Enrolling through a virtual design, the prospective study's participants ranged in age from about 18 to 89 years and lived across about two dozen United States geographic areas. Cohort assignment in the prospective study relied on participant-reported clinical history from a screening survey and a study questionnaire. Each participant in the prospective study had whole blood, serum and a nasopharyngeal or oropharyngeal swab collected by mobile phlebotomists. Prospective study participants could optionally give additional blood draws and questionnaires over a roughly 2-month period. Before DNA extraction, blood samples from the prospective study were shipped at room temperature or frozen. Overall results and qualifications from the work: The amount of clinical and demographic metadata varied by source and participant and was provided uncurated.

This clonotype originated in a woman aged 25 to 45 with acute COVID-19. Specimen: PBMCs or T cells enriched from blood (not recorded which).

In nucleotides, the sequence is TGTGCCAGCAGTTTACGCTTGGGGGCTCGGGTCTACGAGCAGTACTTC. It specifies CASSLRLGARVYEQYF. The chain uses TRBV28 and TRBJ2-7, and perhaps TRBD1 as D gene, on 6 matching bases. For CDR1 and CDR2, the germline V gene lists MDHEN and SYDVKM. The junction carries 17 bases between V and J, which are trimmed by 2 bases and 3 bases respectively. CDR3 length: 16 amino acids, cysteine to phenylalanine. CDR3 DNA is the only sequence kept; it has 48 bases, read in frame from the first base.